This T cell receptor (beta chain) stems from a study of T cell repertoires in cytomegalovirus infection (dated by TCRdb to the late 2010s). About the full investigation: Because public TCR beta signatures pointed to carriage of CMV infection together with the matching HLA type, the HLA type of each donor mattered for the analysis.

Compared with germline, V lacks 3 bases and J lacks 3 bases; bases without a gene match: 7. For CDR1 and CDR2, the germline V gene lists SGHTA and FQGNSA. From the cysteine up to the phenylalanine, the CDR3 has a length of 15 residues. This entry keeps only the CDR3 DNA: 45 bases, framed from base 1. For sequencing, an Illumina HiSeq 1500 was employed. TCRdb trimmed the raw reads at Q25, called clones with MiXCR and kept productive beta chains. Every CDR3 protein is listed once, alongside the most common genes and DNA of its rows. This sample comprises 5,000 to 6,500 distinct CDR3 sequences, 50% to 55% of them detected only once. The ten largest clones take up more than 80% of the sample. Study-wide conclusions, independent of this receptor: Cumulative frequency of public TCR beta family members discriminated carriers of CMV infection plus the relevant HLA type in this cohort and an independent approximately 360-donor cohort. The ex vivo response was dominated by HLA-C-restricted CMV-specific TCR beta clonotypes, and the single most frequent clonotype in two of eight donors was supplied by these HLA-C-restricted clonotypes.

There are a few counts of this clonotype. Its recognized antigen is unknown. Per-base qualities were not stored, and no clone one base away is much larger. The sample comprised PBMCs, sequenced either directly or after in vitro stimulation (not recorded which). The sequence derives from a human donor in good health (CMV status not recorded). Some clones in this sample may be carry-over from other donors' samples. Rearrangement joined TRBV7-2 to TRBJ1-1; 7 middle bases align to TRBD1. CDR3 loop: CASSFGDREHTEAFF. The DNA sequence is TGTGCCAGCAGCTTTGGCGACAGGGAGCACACTGAAGCTTTCTTT.